These 5 T cell receptor beta chains came from one sample sequenced in a study of CD8 T cells in Susac syndrome. Random hexamers were used to reverse transcribe roughly 0.45 to 1 ug of RNA. TCRdb redid the calling of the immunoSEQ multiplex PCR reads with MiXCR, one entry per CDR3 protein. Among under 200,000 distinct CDR3 sequences listed, 90% to 96% were seen once. Sequenced sample: CD4+ T cells from PBMCs. The origin of the receptors is a human donor with Susac syndrome.

The genes are TRBV9 and TRBJ1-2, with D unclear. The V gene's germline CDR1 is SGDLS and CDR2 YYNGEE. The V gene lost 5 bases and the J gene lost 0 bases, with 8 bases spanning the gap. The CDR3 sequence is 13 residues long. In DNA form, the CDR3 reads TGTGCCAGCAGTACTGAAGCTAACTATGGCTACACCTTC. This codes for CASSTEANYGYTF.

The chain carries TRBV29-1 and TRBJ1-2; D may be TRBD1 (5 bases). This CDR3 is built from 11 residues. Germline V lookup: CDR1 SQVTM, CDR2 ANQGSEA. Trimming stripped 4 bases from V and 7 bases from J, with 10 bases between. The CDR3 DNA is TGCAGCGTTGGAGGGGCGGGTGGCTACACCTTC. This codes for CSVGGAGGYTF.

The V gene is TRBV5-4, the J gene TRBJ1-2; D is undetermined. Germline V gene lookup returns CDR1 SGHNT and CDR2 YYREEE (reference sequence). The CDR3 spans 13 residues. V gave up 5 bases and J gave up 2 bases, with 10 bases separating them. The CDR3 is CASSDEQNYGYTF. The CDR3, as DNA: TGTGCCAGCAGTGATGAACAGAACTATGGCTACACCTTC.

V and J are TRBV29-1 and TRBJ2-2; D remains unclear. CDR3 length equals 12 residues. V was shortened by 3 bases and J by 5 bases, with 7 bases between the two germline ends. Germline V lookup: CDR1 SQVTM, CDR2 ANQGSEA. The CDR3 sequence is CSVDFGTGELFF. The DNA of the CDR3 is TGCAGCGTTGATTTTGGGACCGGGGAGCTGTTTTTT.

V and J are TRBV27 and TRBJ1-2, with 9 nucleotides matching TRBD1. This CDR3 region has 14 residues. CDR1 is MNHEY, CDR2 SMNVEV, per germline (reference sequence). The junction had 5 bases not matched to a gene; V was cut back by 7 bases and J by 2 bases. CDR3 nucleotide sequence: TGTGCCAGCACCCGCGGGACAGGGAACTATGGCTACACCTTC. Protein: CASTRGTGNYGYTF.